The clone carrying this T cell receptor beta chain was seen ten or more times. Antigen unknown. These data belong to a study of T-cell reconstitution after alpha-beta-depleted transplantation in children. General study findings and limits: Surviving thymic progenitors and recipient T cells were the source of high TCRbeta diversity at day 60 in some patients. The main origin of T-cell counts and diversity one year after transplant was newly produced T cells. Expanded clones from the graft, numbering several hundred, reportedly supplied alpha-beta T cells about two months after transplant.

The CDR3 loop spans 13 amino acids. Germline-derived CDR1 and CDR2 are SGHKS and YYEKEE (reference sequence). The V and J ends lost 0 bases and 9 bases respectively, with 7 bases between them. The library targeted TCRbeta and was prepared with unique molecular identifiers. TCRdb redid the calling of the PCR reads with MiXCR, one entry per CDR3 protein. The profile shows hundreds of thousands of distinct CDR3 sequences, roughly a tenth of them singletons. The receptor was derived from a child under 10 years old with inherited bone marrow failure, due to receive a stem cell transplant. The rearrangement uses TRBV5-5 and TRBJ1-6, with D perhaps matching TRBD1 (6 bases). This specimen was PBMCs, taken before TCRalphabeta/CD19-depleted stem cell transplant. The CDR3 sequence is CASSLEGGSPLHF. CDR3 bases: TGTGCCAGCAGCTTGGAAGGGGGTTCACCCCTCCACTTT.